This T cell receptor beta chain was profiled in a study of PD-L1 blockade in urothelial cancer. Study information: Patients took up atezolizumab in 2014 at 1,200 mg intravenously every 3 weeks. In terms of prior chemotherapy, patients had received 0 to 3 regimens.

This clone was seen once. Synthetically made TCR analog templates were put into each PCR as spikes. The table came from immunoSEQ multiplex PCR; TCRdb's copy has only in-frame clones and leaves some out. The sample contains around 40,000 clones, roughly 90% of which appear only once. V lost 4 bases and J lost 0, with 10 bases in between. This CDR3 is 14 amino acids long. CDR1 and CDR2 from the germline V gene are MNHEY and SVGAGI. Time point here: peripheral blood 6 weeks after treatment start. Sequencing used PBMCs, obtained around atezolizumab (anti-PD-L1) treatment. The V call is TRBV6-5, the J call TRBJ2-7, with a possible D match to TRBD1 (6 bases). The TCR comes from a man in his sixties with urothelial cancer. CDR3 nucleotide sequence: TGTGCCAGCAGTTGGGGGACAAGCTCCTACGAGCAGTACTTC. Translation gives CASSWGTSSYEQYF.